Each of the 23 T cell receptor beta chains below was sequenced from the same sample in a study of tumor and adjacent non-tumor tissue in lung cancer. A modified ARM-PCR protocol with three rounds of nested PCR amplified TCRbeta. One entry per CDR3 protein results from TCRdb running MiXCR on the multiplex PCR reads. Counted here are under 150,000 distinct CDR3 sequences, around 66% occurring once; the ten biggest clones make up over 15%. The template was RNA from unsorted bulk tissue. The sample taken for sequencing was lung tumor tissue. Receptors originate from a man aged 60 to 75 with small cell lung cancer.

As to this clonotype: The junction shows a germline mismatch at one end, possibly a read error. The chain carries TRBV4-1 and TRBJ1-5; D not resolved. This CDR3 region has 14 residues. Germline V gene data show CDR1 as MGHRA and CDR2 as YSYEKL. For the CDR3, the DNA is TGCGCCAGCAGCTGCCTAAAGAGCAATCAGCCACAGCATTTT. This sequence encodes CASSCLKSNQPQHF.

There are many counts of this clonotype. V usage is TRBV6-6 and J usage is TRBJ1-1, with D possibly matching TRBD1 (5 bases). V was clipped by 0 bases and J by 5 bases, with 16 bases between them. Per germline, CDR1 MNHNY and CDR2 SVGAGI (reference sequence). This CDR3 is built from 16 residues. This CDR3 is CASSYSFQGGVTEAFF. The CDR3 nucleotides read TGTGCCAGCAGTTACTCTTTTCAGGGAGGTGTGACTGAAGCTTTCTTT.

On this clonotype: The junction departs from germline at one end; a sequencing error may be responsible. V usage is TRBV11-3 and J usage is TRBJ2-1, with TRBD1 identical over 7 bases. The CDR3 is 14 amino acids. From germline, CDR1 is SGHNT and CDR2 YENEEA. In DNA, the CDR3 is TGTGTCAGCAGCTCGACAGGGTCCTTGGATGAGCAGTTCTTC. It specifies CVSSSTGSLDEQFF.

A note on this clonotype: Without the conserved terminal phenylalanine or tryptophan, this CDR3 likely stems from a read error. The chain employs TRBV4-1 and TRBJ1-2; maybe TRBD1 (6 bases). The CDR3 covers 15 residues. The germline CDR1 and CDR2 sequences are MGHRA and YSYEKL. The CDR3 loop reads CASSPGGQRAGGYTL. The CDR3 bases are TGCGCCAGTAGCCCAGGAGGACAGAGGGCGGGTGGCTACACCTTA.

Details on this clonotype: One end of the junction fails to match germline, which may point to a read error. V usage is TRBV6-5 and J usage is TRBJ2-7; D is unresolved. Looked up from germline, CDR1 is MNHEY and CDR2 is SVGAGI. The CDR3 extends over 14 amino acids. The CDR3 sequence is CTSSLTPFYGEQYF. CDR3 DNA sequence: TGTACCAGCAGTTTGACTCCCTTCTATGGTGAGCAGTACTTC.

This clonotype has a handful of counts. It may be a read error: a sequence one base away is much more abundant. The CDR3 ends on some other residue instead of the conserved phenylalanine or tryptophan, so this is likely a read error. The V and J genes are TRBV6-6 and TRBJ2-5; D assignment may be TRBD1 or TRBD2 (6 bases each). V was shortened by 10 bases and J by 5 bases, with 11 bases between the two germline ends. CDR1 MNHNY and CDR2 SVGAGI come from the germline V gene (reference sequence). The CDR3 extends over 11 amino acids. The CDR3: CATWRGETQYL. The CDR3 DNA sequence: TGTGCCACCTGGAGGGGGGAGACCCAGTACCTC.

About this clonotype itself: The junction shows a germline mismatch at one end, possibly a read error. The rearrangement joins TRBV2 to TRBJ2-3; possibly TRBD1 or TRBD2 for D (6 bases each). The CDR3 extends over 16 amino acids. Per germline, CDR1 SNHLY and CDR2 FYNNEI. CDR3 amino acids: CASSGRGPSYTDTQYF. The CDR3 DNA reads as TGTGCCAGCAGTGGTCGGGGGCCTAGTTACACAGATACTCAGTATTTT.

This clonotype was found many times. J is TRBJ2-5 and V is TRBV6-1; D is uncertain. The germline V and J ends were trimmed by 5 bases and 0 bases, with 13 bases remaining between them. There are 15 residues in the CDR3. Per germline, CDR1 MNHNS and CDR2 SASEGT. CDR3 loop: CASSMARTYQETQYF. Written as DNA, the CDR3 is TGTGCCAGCAGTATGGCCAGAACTTACCAAGAGACCCAGTACTTC.

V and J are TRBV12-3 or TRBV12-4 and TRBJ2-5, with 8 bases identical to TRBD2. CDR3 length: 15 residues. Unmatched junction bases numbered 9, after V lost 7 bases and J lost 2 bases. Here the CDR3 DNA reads TGTGCCAGCACTCCCTATAGCGGGGAACAAGAGACCCAGTACTTC. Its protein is CASTPYSGEQETQYF.

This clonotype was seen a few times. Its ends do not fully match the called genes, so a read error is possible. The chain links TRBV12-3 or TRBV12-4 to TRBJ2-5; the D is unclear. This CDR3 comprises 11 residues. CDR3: CASSTTETRYF. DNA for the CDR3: TGTGCCAGCAGTACCACAGAGACCCGGTACTTC.

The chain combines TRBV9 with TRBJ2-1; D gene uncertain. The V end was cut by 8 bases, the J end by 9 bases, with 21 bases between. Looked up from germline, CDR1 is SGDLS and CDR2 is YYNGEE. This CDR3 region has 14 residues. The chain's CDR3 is CARSPPSEHGEQFF. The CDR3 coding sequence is TGTGCCAGGAGCCCGCCCTCGGAACACGGTGAGCAGTTCTTC.

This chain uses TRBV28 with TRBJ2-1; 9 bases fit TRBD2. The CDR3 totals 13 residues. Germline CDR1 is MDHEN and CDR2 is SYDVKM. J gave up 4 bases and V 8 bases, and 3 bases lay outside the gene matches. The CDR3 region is CASRLAAYNEQFF. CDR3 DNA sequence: TGTGCCAGCCGACTAGCGGCTTACAATGAGCAGTTCTTC.

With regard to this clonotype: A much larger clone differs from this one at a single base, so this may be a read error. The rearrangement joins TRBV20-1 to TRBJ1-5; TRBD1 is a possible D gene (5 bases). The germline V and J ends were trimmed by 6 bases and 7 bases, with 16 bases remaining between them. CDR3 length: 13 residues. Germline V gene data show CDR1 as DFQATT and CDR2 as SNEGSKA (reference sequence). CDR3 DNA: TGCAGTGCGCGGGACTGGGCATGGCAGCCCCAGCATTTT. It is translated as CSARDWAWQPQHF.

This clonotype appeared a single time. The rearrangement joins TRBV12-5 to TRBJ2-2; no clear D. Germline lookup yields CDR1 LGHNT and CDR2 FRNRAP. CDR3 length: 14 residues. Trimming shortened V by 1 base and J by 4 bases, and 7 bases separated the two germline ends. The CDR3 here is CASGLASPTGELFF. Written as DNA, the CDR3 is TGTGCTAGTGGTTTGGCCTCCCCCACCGGGGAGCTGTTTTTT.

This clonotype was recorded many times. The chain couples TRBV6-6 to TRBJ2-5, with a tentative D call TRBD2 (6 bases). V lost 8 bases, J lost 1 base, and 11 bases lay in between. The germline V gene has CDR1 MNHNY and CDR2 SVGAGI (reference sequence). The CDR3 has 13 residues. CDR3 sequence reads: CASGPGLQETQYF. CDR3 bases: TGTGCCAGCGGACCGGGACTCCAAGAGACCCAGTACTTC.

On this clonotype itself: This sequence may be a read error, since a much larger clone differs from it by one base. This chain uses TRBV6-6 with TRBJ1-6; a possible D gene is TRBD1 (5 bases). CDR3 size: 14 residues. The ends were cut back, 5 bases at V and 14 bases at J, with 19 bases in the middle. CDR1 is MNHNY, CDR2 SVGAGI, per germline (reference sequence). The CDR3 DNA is TGTGCCAGCAGTAGACAGAGTATAGGGTCATCCCTCCACTTT. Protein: CASSRQSIGSSLHF.

The CDR3 spells CANKLRDSGLAGEGTKNIQYF. CDR3 DNA: TGTGCTAACAAGCTACGGGACTCAGGACTAGCGGGAGAGGGAACCAAAAACATTCAGTACTTC. This rearrangement joins TRBV12-3 or TRBV12-4 to TRBJ2-4; 13 bases are shared with TRBD2. The length of the CDR3 is 21 residues.

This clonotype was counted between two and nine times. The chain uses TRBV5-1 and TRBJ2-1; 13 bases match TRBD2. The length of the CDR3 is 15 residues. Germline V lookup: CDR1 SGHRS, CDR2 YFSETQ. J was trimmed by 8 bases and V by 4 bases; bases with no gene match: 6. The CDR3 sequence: CASSLGLAGWDEQFF. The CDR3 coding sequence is TGCGCCAGCAGCCTGGGACTAGCGGGATGGGATGAGCAGTTCTTC.

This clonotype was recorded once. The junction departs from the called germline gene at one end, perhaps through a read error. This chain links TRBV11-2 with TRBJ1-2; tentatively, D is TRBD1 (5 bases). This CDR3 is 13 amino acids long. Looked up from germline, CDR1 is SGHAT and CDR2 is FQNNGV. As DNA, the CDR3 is TGTGCCAGCAGCCCACAGGAGAACTATGGCTACGCCTTC. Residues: CASSPQENYGYAF.

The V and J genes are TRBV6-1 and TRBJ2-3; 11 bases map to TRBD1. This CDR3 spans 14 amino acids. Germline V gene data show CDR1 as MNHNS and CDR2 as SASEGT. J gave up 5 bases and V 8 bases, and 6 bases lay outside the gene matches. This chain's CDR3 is CASADRGHGDTQYF. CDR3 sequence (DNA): TGTGCCAGCGCGGACAGGGGGCATGGAGATACGCAGTATTTT.

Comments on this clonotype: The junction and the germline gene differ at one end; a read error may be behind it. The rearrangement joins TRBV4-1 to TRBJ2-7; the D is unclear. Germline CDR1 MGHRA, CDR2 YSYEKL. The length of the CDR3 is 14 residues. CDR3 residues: CATSLSASSYEQYF. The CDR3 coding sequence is TGCGCCACCAGCCTGTCGGCGAGCTCCTACGAGCAGTACTTC.

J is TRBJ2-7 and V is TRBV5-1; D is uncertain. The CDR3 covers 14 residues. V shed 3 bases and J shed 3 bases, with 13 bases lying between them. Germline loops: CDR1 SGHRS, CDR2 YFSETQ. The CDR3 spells CASSWTLPHYEQYV. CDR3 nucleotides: TGCGCCAGCAGCTGGACCCTACCCCACTACGAGCAGTACGTC.

Here the CDR3 reads CASSEDRGGKLFF. For the CDR3, the DNA is TGCGCCAGCAGCGAGGACAGGGGTGGTAAACTGTTTTTT. V gene TRBV5-1 combines with J gene TRBJ1-4, with 9 bases fitting TRBD1. The germline gives CDR1 SGHRS, CDR2 YFSETQ. The CDR3 contains 13 residues. Losses at the gene ends were 4 bases for V and 11 bases for J; bases not matched to a gene: 6.